The 9 T cell receptor beta chains reported below all come from one sample, sequenced in a study of T cell changes during pregnancy in multiple sclerosis. The method was immunoSEQ multiplex PCR; TCRdb's version includes in-frame clones alone and lacks a portion of them. The repertoire holds around 39,000 clones, over 80% seen once, with 26% in the top ten. The specimen comprised CD8+ T cells from peripheral blood mononuclear cells, sampled before pregnancy. The receptor source for this set is a female donor with multiple sclerosis, enrolled in a pregnancy study.

A single count supports this clone. The rearrangement joins TRBV4-1 to TRBJ1-1; D perhaps matches TRBD1 (6 bases). The V and J ends lost 1 base and 2 bases respectively, with 11 bases between them. Germline values: CDR1 MGHRA, CDR2 YSYEKL. The length of the CDR3 is 15 residues. The DNA for the CDR3 is TGCGCCAGCAGCCAAGTACAGGGATTAAACACTGAAGCTTTCTTT. Translating gives CASSQVQGLNTEAFF.

The table lists this clone with a count of one. V gene TRBV5-1 combines with J gene TRBJ2-1, with TRBD2 matching over 12 bases. CDR1 and CDR2 from the germline V gene are SGHRS and YFSETQ. CDR3 length equals 16 residues. With V trimmed by 0 bases and J by 11 bases, 9 bases remained unmatched. CDR3 bases: TGCGCCAGCAGCTTGGCTAGCGGGAGGGACCTACGAAAGCAGTTCTTC. Its translation: CASSLASGRDLRKQFF.

The chain recombines TRBV19 with TRBJ2-3, with TRBD1 as a possible D gene (6 bases). This CDR3 is 18 amino acids long. The germline V and J ends were trimmed by 3 bases and 2 bases, with 21 bases remaining between them. Germline values: CDR1 LNHDA, CDR2 SQIVND (reference sequence). The CDR3 sequence is CASSMKRGEGQLTDTQYF. As DNA, the CDR3 is TGTGCCAGTAGTATGAAGAGGGGTGAAGGACAGCTCACAGATACGCAGTATTTT.

The V gene is TRBV27, the J gene TRBJ2-3; D gene unclear. The CDR3 is 14 residues long. Trimming removed 6 bases at V and 0 bases at J, with 10 bases between. Per germline, CDR1 MNHEY and CDR2 SMNVEV (reference sequence). CDR3 region: CASRRLFSTDTQYF. The CDR3 nucleotides are TGTGCCAGCAGGAGACTCTTCAGCACAGATACGCAGTATTTT.

As to this clone: Different DNA sequences within this sample yield the same CDR3. J is TRBJ2-7 and V is TRBV9; maybe TRBD1 (6 bases). CDR1 and CDR2 (germline): SGDLS, YYNGEE. This CDR3 comprises 14 residues. V was clipped by 0 bases and J by 2 bases, with 9 bases between them. CDR3 sequence (DNA): TGTGCCAGCAGCGTAGGCCAGGGGCCCTACGAGCAGTACTTC. Amino acids: CASSVGQGPYEQYF.

The gene calls are TRBV5-4 and TRBJ2-1; the D gene is possibly TRBD1 (6 bases). The CDR3 sequence is 16 residues long. Looked up from germline, CDR1 is SGHNT and CDR2 is YYREEE (reference sequence). Between the trimmed V and J ends, which lost 2 bases and 5 bases, there was a span of 17 bases. The CDR3 region is CASSFSAGTLNNEQFF. CDR3 DNA: TGTGCCAGCAGCTTTAGCGCCGGGACACTGAACAATGAGCAGTTCTTC. The full variable domain, in which reference TRBV5-4 and TRBJ2-1 provide the parts outside the CDR3, is ETGVTQSPTHLIKTRGQQVTLRCSSQSGHNTVSWYQQALGQGPQFIFQYYREEENGRGNFPPRFSGLQFPNYSSELNVNALELDDSALYLCASSFSAGTLNNEQFFGPGTRLTVL.

This sequence joins TRBV27 and TRBJ1-1; weak D call: TRBD1 (6 bases). CDR1 is MNHEY and CDR2 is SMNVEV in the germline V gene (reference sequence). V was shortened by 3 bases and J by 4 bases, with 15 bases between the two germline ends. CDR3 length equals 15 residues. Here the CDR3 DNA reads TGTGCCAGCAGTTTGAGTCGGGGAGGGGGCACTGAAGCTTTCTTT. Residues: CASSLSRGGGTEAFF.

This sequence joins TRBV2 and TRBJ1-4, with TRBD1 matching 7 bases. CDR3 length: 13 amino acids. V was clipped by 6 bases and J by 8 bases; unmatched bases: 6. In germline, CDR1 is SNHLY, CDR2 FYNNEI. CDR3 sequence reads: CASRSAGGEKLFF. CDR3 coding DNA: TGTGCCAGCAGGTCGGCAGGGGGGGAAAAACTGTTTTTT.

The chain is built from TRBV9 and TRBJ2-3, with 11 bases identical to TRBD2. V dropped 2 bases and J dropped 6; count of bases not matched to a gene: 5. Per the germline V gene, CDR1 is SGDLS and CDR2 is YYNGEE. The CDR3 is 15 amino acids. The CDR3 loop reads CASSVSGGAADTQYF. DNA of the CDR3: TGTGCCAGCAGCGTTAGCGGGGGGGCAGCGGATACGCAGTATTTT.